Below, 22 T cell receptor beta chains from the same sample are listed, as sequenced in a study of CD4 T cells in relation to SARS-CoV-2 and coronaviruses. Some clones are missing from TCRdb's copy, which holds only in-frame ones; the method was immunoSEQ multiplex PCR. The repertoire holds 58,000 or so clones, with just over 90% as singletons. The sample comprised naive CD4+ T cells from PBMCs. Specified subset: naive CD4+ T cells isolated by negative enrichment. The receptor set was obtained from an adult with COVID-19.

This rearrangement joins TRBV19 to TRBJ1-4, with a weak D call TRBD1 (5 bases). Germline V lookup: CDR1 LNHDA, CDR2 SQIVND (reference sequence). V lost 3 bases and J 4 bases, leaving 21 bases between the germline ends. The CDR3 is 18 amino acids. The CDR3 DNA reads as TGTGCCAGTAGTATCGCCCGGCCAGGGCCGACTGTTAATGAAAAACTGTTTTTT. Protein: CASSIARPGPTVNEKLFF.

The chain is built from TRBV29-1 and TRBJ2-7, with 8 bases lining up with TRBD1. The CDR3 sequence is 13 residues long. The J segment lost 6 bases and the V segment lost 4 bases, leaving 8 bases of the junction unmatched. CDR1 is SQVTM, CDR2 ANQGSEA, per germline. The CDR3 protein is CSVATGGRVEQYF. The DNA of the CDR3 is TGCAGCGTTGCCACAGGGGGGCGAGTCGAGCAGTACTTC.

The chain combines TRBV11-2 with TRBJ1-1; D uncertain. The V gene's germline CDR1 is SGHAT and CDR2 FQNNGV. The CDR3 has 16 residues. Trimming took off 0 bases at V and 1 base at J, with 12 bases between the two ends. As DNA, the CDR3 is TGTGCCAGCAGCTTAGAAATCCGGGGTCGGAACACTGAAGCTTTCTTT. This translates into CASSLEIRGRNTEAFF.

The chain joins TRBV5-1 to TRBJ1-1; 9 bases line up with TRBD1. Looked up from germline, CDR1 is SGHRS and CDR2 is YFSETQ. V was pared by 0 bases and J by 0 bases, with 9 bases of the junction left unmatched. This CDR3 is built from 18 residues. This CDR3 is CASSLVFRDREMNTEAFF. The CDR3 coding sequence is TGCGCCAGCAGCTTGGTCTTCCGGGACAGGGAGATGAACACTGAAGCTTTCTTT.

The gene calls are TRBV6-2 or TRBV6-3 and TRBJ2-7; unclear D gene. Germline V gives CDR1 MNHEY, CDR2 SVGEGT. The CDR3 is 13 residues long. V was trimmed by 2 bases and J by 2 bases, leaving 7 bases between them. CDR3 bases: TGTGCCAGCAGTTACGTTGCCCCCTACGAGCAGTACTTC. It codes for CASSYVAPYEQYF.

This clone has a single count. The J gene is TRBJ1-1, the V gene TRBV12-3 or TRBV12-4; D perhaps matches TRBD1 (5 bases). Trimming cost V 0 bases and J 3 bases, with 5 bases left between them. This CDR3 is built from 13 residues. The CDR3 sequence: CASSLAGDTEAFF. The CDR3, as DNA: TGTGCCAGCAGTTTAGCAGGGGACACTGAAGCTTTCTTT.

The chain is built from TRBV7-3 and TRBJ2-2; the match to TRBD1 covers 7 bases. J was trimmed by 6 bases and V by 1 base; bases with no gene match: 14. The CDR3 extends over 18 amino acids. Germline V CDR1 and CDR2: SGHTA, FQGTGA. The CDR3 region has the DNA TGTGCCAGCAGCTTAAACTCTATTAGACAGGGTTCGTCCGGGGAGCTGTTTTTT. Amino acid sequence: CASSLNSIRQGSSGELFF.

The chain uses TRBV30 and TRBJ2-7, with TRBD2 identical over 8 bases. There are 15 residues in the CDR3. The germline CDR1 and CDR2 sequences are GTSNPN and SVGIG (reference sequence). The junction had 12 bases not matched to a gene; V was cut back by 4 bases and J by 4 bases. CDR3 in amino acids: CAWITGLAGTYEQYF. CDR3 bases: TGTGCCTGGATTACGGGTCTAGCGGGTACTTACGAGCAGTACTTC.

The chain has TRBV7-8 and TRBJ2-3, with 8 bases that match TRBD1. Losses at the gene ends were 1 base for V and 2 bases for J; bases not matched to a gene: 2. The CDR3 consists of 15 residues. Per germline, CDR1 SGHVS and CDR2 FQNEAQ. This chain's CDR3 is CASSLGTGITDTQYF. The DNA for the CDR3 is TGTGCCAGCAGCTTAGGGACAGGGATCACAGATACGCAGTATTTT. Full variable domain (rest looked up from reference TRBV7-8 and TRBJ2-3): GAGVSQSPRYKVAKRGQDVALRCDPISGHVSLFWYQQALGQGPEFLTYFQNEAQLDKSGLPSDRFFAERPEGSVSTLKIQRTQQEDSAVYLCASSLGTGITDTQYFGPGTRLTVL.

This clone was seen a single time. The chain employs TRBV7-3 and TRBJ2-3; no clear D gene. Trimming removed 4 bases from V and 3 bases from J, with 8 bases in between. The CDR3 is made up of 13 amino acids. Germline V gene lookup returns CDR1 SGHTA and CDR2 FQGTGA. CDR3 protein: CASSSPGTDTQYF. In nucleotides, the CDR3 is TGTGCCAGCAGCTCCCCCGGGACAGATACGCAGTATTTT.

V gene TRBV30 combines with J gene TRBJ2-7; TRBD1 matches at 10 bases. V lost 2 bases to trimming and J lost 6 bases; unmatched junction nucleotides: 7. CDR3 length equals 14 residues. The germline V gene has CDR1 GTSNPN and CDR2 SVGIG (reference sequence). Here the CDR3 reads CAWSRDRGSLEQYF. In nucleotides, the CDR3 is TGTGCCTGGAGTAGGGACAGGGGATCTCTCGAGCAGTACTTC.

The CDR3: CASSPNEKLFF. The DNA of the CDR3 is TGTGCCAGCTCACCTAATGAAAAACTGTTTTTT. V is TRBV18 and J is TRBJ1-4, with D unresolved. The CDR3 length is 11 residues. V was clipped by 3 bases and J by 4 bases, with 0 bases between them. CDR1 is KGHSH and CDR2 is LQKENI in the germline V gene.

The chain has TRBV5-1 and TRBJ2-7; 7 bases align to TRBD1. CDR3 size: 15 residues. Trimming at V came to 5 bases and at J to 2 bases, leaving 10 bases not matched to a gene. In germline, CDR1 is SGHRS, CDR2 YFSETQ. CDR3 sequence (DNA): TGCGCCAGCAGATTTAGGACAGGAGGTACCTACGAGCAGTACTTC. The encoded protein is CASRFRTGGTYEQYF.

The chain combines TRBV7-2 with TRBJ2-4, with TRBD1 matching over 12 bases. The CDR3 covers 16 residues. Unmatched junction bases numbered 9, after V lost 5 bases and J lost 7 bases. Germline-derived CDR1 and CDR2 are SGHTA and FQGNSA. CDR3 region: CASSIKPGQGANIQYF. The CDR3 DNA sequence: TGTGCCAGCAGCATAAAACCGGGACAGGGGGCGAACATTCAGTACTTC.

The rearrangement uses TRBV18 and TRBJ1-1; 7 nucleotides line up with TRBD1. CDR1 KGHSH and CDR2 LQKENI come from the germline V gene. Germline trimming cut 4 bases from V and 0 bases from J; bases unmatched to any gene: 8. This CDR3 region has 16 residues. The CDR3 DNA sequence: TGTGCCAGCTCACGAGACCTTGACAGGGTGAACACTGAAGCTTTCTTT. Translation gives CASSRDLDRVNTEAFF. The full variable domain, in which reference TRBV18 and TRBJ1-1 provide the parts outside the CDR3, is NAGVMQNPRHLVRRRGQEARLRCSPMKGHSHVYWYRQLPEEGLKFMVYLQKENIIDESGMPKERFSAEFPKEGPSILRIQQVVRGDSAAYFCASSRDLDRVNTEAFFGQGTRLTVV.

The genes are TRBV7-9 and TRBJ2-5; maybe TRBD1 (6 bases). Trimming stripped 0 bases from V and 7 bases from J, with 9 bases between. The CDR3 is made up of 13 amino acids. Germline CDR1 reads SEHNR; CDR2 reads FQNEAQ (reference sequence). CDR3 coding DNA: TGTGCCAGCAGCTTAGCGCCACAGGGGACCCAGTACTTC. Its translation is CASSLAPQGTQYF.

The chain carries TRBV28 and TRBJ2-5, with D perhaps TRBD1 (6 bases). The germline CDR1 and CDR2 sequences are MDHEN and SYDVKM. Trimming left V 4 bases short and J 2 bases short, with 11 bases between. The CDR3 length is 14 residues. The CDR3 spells CASSSPDRQETQYF. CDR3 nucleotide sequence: TGTGCCAGCAGTTCCCCAGACAGGCAAGAGACCCAGTACTTC.

Here the CDR3 DNA reads TGTGCCAGCAGCTTCGCCGGGGGGGCGGGAGAGCAGTACTTC. It codes for CASSFAGGAGEQYF. The chain combines TRBV7-8 with TRBJ2-7; 8 bases line up with TRBD2. This CDR3 region has 14 residues. From germline, CDR1 is SGHVS and CDR2 FQNEAQ. Losses at the gene ends were 3 bases for V and 7 bases for J; bases not matched to a gene: 8.

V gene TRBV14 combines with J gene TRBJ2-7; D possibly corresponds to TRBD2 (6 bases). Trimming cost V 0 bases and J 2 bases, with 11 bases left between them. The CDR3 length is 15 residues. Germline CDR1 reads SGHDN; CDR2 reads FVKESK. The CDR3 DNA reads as TGTGCCAGCAGCCAAGATTTAGGAGGGCCCTACGAGCAGTACTTC. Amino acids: CASSQDLGGPYEQYF.

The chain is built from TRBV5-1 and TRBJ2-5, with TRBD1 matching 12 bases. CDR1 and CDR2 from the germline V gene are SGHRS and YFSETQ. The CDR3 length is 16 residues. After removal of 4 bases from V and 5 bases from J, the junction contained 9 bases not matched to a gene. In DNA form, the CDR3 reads TGCGCCAGCAGCCCCGTGGGACAGGGGGCGCGGGAGACCCAGTACTTC. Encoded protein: CASSPVGQGARETQYF.

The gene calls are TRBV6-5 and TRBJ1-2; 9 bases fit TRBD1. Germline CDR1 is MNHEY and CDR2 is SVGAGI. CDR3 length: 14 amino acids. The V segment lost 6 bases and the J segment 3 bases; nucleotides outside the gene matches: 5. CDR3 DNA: TGTGCCAGCAGAAGGGGACAGGGAGACTATGGCTACACCTTC. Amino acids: CASRRGQGDYGYTF.

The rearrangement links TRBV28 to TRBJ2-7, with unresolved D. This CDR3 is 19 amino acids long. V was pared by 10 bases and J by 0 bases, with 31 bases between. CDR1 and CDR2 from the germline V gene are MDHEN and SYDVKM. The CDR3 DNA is TGTGCCACCTTACTTACTCCCCGGGTCTCCCCGTCAGGCTCCTACGAGCAGTACTTC. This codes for CATLLTPRVSPSGSYEQYF.